This TCR beta chain was identified during a study of T cells in narcolepsy. Background on the study: Patients with NT1 or NT2 and healthy control donors were enrolled. Points from the study as a whole: Same-patient CSF and blood CD4+ T cell clonotypes included HCRT-specific and TRIB2-specific autoreactive ones. Autoreactive clonotypes reportedly recurred in blood of same and different patients, not controls.

Repertoires were generated with immunoSEQ multiplex PCR, while TCRdb's copy carries only in-frame clones and drops some. In the table there are roughly 25,000 clones, approximately 85% of which are singletons. CDR1 and CDR2 from the germline V gene are ENHRY and SYGVKD. The CDR3 consists of 14 residues. V was pared by 4 bases and J by 6 bases, with 8 bases of the junction left unmatched. As for this clone: What it recognizes is unknown.

The source is a human donor with narcolepsy. The V gene is TRBV10-3, the J gene TRBJ2-7; 8 nucleotides line up with TRBD2. Material: CD45RA- memory CD4+ T cells from PBMCs. CDR3 residues: CAISGGLDSGEQYF. CDR3 coding DNA: TGTGCCATCAGTGGGGGACTAGACTCGGGCGAGCAGTACTTC.